The T cell receptor beta chain described here comes from a study of response to subunit inactivated influenza vaccine. The study's findings and limits: Each seasonal influenza vaccination, the authors suggested, recruits few new T cells.

Comment on this clonotype: What it binds is unknown.

The CDR3 covers 14 residues. The V gene lost 1 base and the J gene lost 3 bases, with 10 bases spanning the gap. TCRdb called the RT-PCR reads again in MiXCR, with one record for every CDR3 protein. The data show under 200,000 distinct CDR3 sequences, with around 10% seen just once and about a third held by the top ten. The sequenced sample was CD8+ T cells sorted from PBMCs, obtained less than 25 months after vaccination. This clonotype originated in a man between 50 and 75 years old who received an inactivated influenza vaccine. The gene calls are TRBV12-3 or TRBV12-4 and TRBJ2-7, with D possibly being TRBD2 (6 bases). CDR3 protein: CASSLGGGFYEQYF. The DNA for the CDR3 is TGTGCCAGCAGTTTAGGCGGAGGGTTCTACGAGCAGTACTTC.